This TCR beta chain was captured by sequencing in a study of blood T cell repertoires in COVID-19 (TCRdb year 2020). Turning to the overall study: The collaborator samples originated in the United States, Italy and Spain and spanned the acute and convalescent phases of COVID-19. The material from the prospective study consisted of cDNA or gDNA derived from T cells, B-cell-depleted T cells, or PBMCs. The dataset comprised deeply sampled blood TCRbeta repertoires from subjects exposed to, actively infected with, or recovered from COVID-19. The repertoires were released in a freely available public database meant as a resource for research on the immune response to SARS-CoV-2. The samples were drawn from two sources: the first 160 participants of the ongoing ImmuneRACE study, and some 1,300 subjects contributed by 6 global collaborators. A de-identified subject ID, COVID-19 status, age in years and sex were almost always included in the sample metadata. Where available, HLA class I and class II types were taken from metadata supplied by the sample provider and were not determined by assay-based typing. What the authors observed across the whole study: The quantity of clinical and demographic metadata differed by source and by participant and was supplied without curation.

Whole blood was collected in K2EDTA tubes by collaborating institutions according to the institutions' own protocols. Collaborator samples were shipped for TCRbeta analysis as frozen whole blood, isolated PBMCs, or DNA extracted from either sample type. Comments on this clone: No cognate antigen has been identified for it. No base quality information exists; no much larger clone differs at one position.

Counted from cysteine to phenylalanine, this CDR3 has 16 amino acids. The only DNA kept is the CDR3, 48 bases in frame from the first base. Trimming costs V 2 bases and J 0 bases, and their ends lie 13 bases apart. CDR1 SGHTS and CDR2 YDEGEE were looked up in the germline V gene. The immunoSEQ Assay, a bias-controlled multiplex PCR, was used to amplify TCRbeta CDR3 regions from genomic DNA. The original pipeline was this. The number of nucleated cells in each sample was estimated by amplification of reference gene primers within the assay. To quantify the absolute abundance of each unique TCRbeta CDR3 rearrangement, sequence reads were collapsed and filtered. Productive Simpson clonality was computed per sample as the square root of Simpson's diversity index over productive rearrangements. Imported from immuneACCESS, the table was reduced by TCRdb to in-frame sequences with V and J called. These copies leave out some clones; in studies compared against another copy, an unresolved V gene accounts for under half, and the cause of the remainder is not known. V and J calls and clone size are given by that table; D and trimming were obtained from the DNA. For this sample there are under 200,000 clones; roughly nine tenths appear just once. The ten largest clones take up 0.99% of the sample.

The sequencing input was peripheral blood. The rearranged segments are TRBV5-8 and TRBJ2-3; no D gene call is confident. This sequence was found in a man aged 18 to 30 with acute or convalescent COVID-19. Read as DNA, the sequence is TGTGCCAGCAGCTTTGGCGTGACACCCAGCACAGATACGCAGTATTTT. It specifies CASSFGVTPSTDTQYF.